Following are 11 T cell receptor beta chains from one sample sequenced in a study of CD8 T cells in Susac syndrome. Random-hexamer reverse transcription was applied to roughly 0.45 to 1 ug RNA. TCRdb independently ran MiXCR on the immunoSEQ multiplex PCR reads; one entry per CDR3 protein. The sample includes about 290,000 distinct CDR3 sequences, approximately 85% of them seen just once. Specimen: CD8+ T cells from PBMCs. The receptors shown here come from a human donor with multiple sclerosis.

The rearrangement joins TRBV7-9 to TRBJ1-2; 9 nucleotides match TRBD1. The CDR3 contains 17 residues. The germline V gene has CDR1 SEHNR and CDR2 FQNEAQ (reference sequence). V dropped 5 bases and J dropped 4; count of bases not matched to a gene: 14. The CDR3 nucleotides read TGTGCCAGCAGCGGAAGGACAGGGGAGGTGGGTAGCTATGGCTACACCTTC. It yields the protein CASSGRTGEVGSYGYTF.

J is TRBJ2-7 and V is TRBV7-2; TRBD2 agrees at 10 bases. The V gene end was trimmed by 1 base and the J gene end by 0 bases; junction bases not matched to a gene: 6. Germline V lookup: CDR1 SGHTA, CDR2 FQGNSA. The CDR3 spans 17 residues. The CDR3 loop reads CASSLVTSGTISYEQYF. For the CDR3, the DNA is TGTGCCAGCAGCTTAGTCACTAGCGGGACAATCTCCTACGAGCAGTACTTC.

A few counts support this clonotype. The CDR3 DNA follows: TGTGCCAGCAGCTTCCGGGCGGGGAACACTGAAGCTTTCTTT. Residues: CASSFRAGNTEAFF. The chain has TRBV5-6 and TRBJ1-1; D not resolved. Trimming pared 2 bases from V and 1 base from J, leaving 9 bases between. The CDR3 consists of 14 residues. Germline assignment: CDR1 SGHDT and CDR2 YYEEEE.

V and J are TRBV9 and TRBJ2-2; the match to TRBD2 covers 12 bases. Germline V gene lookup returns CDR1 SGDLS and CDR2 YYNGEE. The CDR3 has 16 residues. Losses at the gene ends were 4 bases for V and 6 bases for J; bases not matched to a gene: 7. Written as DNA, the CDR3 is TGTGCCAGCAGCCCCCGGACTAGCGGGAAGGCCGGGGAGCTGTTTTTT. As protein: CASSPRTSGKAGELFF.

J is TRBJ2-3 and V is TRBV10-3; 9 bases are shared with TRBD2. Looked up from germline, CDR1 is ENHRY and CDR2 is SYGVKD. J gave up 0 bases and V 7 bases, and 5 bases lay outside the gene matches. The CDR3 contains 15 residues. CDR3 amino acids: CAITTSGGSTDTQYF. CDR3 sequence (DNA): TGTGCCATCACGACTAGCGGAGGGAGCACAGATACGCAGTATTTT.

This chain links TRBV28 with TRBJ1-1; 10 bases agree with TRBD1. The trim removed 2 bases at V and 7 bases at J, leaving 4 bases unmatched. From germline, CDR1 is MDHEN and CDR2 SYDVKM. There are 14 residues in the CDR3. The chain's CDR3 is CASSLGTGEGEAFF. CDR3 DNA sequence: TGTGCCAGCAGTTTAGGGACAGGGGAGGGTGAAGCTTTCTTT.

CDR3 residues: CASSPPGISTGELFF. The CDR3 nucleotides are TGTGCCAGCAGCCCCCCCGGGATTTCCACCGGGGAGCTGTTTTTT. This chain links TRBV7-9 with TRBJ2-2; D perhaps matches TRBD2 (5 bases). This CDR3 has 15 residues. The V and J ends lost 5 bases and 4 bases respectively, with 14 bases between them. The germline gives CDR1 SEHNR, CDR2 FQNEAQ (reference sequence).

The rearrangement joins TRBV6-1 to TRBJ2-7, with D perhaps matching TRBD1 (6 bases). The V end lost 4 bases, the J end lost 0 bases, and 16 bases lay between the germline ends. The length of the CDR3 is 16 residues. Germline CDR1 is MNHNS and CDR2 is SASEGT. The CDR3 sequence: CASSVSGTRPSYEQYF. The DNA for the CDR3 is TGTGCCAGCAGTGTCTCCGGGACAAGGCCCTCCTACGAGCAGTACTTC.

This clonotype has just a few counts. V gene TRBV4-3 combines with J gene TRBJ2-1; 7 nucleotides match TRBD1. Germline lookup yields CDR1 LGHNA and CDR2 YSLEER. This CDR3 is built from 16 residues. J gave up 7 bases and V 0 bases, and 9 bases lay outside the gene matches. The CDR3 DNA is TGCGCCAGCAGCCAAGATGGGCAGGGGGTATATAATGAGCAGTTCTTC. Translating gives CASSQDGQGVYNEQFF.

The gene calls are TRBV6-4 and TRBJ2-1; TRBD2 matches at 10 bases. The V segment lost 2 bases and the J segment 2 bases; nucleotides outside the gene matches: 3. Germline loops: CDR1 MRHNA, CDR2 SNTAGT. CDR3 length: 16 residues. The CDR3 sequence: CASSDPSGSPYNEQFF. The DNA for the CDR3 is TGTGCCAGCAGTGACCCTAGCGGGAGCCCCTACAATGAGCAGTTCTTC.

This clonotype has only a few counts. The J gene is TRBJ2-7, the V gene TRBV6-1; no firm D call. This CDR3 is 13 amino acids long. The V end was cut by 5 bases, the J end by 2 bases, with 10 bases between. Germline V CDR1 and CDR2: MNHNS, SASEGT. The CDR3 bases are TGTGCCAGCAGTCCCTATACAACCTACGAGCAGTACTTC. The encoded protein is CASSPYTTYEQYF.